What follows are 26 T cell receptor beta chains derived from one specimen sequenced in a study of radiotherapy plus CTLA-4 blockade in lung cancer. Clones were sequenced by immunoSEQ multiplex PCR, and TCRdb holds only the in-frame ones, with some missing. The profile shows around 110,000 clones, approximately 81% of them singletons. The source was peripheral blood, collected from a patient treated with radiotherapy plus ipilimumab. Source of these receptors: a human donor with non-small cell lung cancer that progressed on radiotherapy plus ipilimumab. Some clones in this sample may be carry-over from other donors' samples.

This chain joins TRBV25-1 and TRBJ2-1; weak D call: TRBD1 (7 bases). Germline CDR1 and CDR2: MGHDK and SYGVNS. The CDR3 runs to 15 residues. Trimming pared 7 bases from V and 5 bases from J, leaving 18 bases between. CDR3 bases: TGTGCCAGCATATCTGGAGGGGGCCCAGACAATGAGCAGTTCTTC. This gives the protein CASISGGGPDNEQFF.

The chain joins TRBV4-3 to TRBJ1-5; D is unresolved. V was trimmed by 1 base and J by 7 bases, leaving 8 bases between them. The CDR3 has 13 residues. Germline V gene lookup returns CDR1 LGHNA and CDR2 YSLEER. The CDR3 nucleotides read TGCGCCAGCAGCCAAGTTCGGTGGCAGCCCCAGCATTTT. It translates to CASSQVRWQPQHF.

The chain is built from TRBV9 and TRBJ1-2; D call uncertain. The germline CDR1 and CDR2 sequences are SGDLS and YYNGEE. The CDR3 is made up of 15 amino acids. V was pared by 4 bases and J by 4 bases, with 17 bases between. The CDR3 DNA sequence: TGTGCCAGCAGCCCCCTTAACGTTGACCTCTATGGCTACACCTTC. Its protein product is CASSPLNVDLYGYTF.

The chain recombines TRBV9 with TRBJ2-3; perhaps TRBD1 as D (7 bases). The germline V gene encodes CDR1 SGDLS and CDR2 YYNGEE. The CDR3 has 15 residues. The V gene lost 3 bases and the J gene lost 2 bases, with 13 bases spanning the gap. CDR3 region: CASSATRGLTDTQYF. The DNA of the CDR3 is TGTGCCAGCAGCGCGACTAGGGGGCTCACAGATACGCAGTATTTT.

The chain combines TRBV7-6 with TRBJ1-3, with 7 bases lining up with TRBD1. CDR1 and CDR2 (germline): SGHVS, FNYEAQ. The junction had 10 bases not matched to a gene; V was cut back by 4 bases and J by 1 base. The CDR3 loop spans 17 amino acids. The CDR3: CASSSSPGQSSGNTIYF. DNA for the CDR3: TGTGCCAGCAGCTCTTCCCCGGGACAGTCATCTGGAAACACCATATATTTT.

This sequence joins TRBV5-1 and TRBJ1-6, with D perhaps TRBD1 (6 bases). CDR1 SGHRS and CDR2 YFSETQ come from the germline V gene. CDR3 length equals 15 residues. V was trimmed by 0 bases and J by 9 bases, leaving 13 bases between them. This CDR3 reads CASSLGQGHGSPLHF. The CDR3 nucleotides read TGCGCCAGCAGCTTGGGGCAGGGGCATGGTTCACCCCTCCACTTT. Supplemented by reference TRBV5-1 and TRBJ1-6, the full variable domain reads KAGVTQTPRYLIKTRGQQVTLSCSPISGHRSVSWYQQTPGQGLQFLFEYFSETQRNKGNFPGRFSGRQFSNSRSEMNVSTLELGDSALYLCASSLGQGHGSPLHFGNGTRLTVT.

This rearrangement joins TRBV5-6 to TRBJ1-5; possibly TRBD1 for D (5 bases). V was shortened by 1 base and J by 1 base, with 9 bases between the two germline ends. The germline V gene encodes CDR1 SGHDT and CDR2 YYEEEE. This CDR3 region has 15 residues. Here the CDR3 reads CASSLLGRSNQPQHF. In nucleotides, the CDR3 is TGTGCCAGCAGCTTGCTGGGACGGAGCAATCAGCCCCAGCATTTT.

The chain links TRBV19 to TRBJ1-1; 7 nucleotides match TRBD1. The CDR3 has 15 amino acids. V gave up 6 bases and J gave up 0 bases; unmatched junction bases: 7. Germline-derived CDR1 and CDR2 are LNHDA and SQIVND (reference sequence). The CDR3 DNA is TGTGCCAGTAGGCATACGGGACAGATGAACACTGAAGCTTTCTTT. Encoded protein: CASRHTGQMNTEAFF. The full variable domain, rest sourced from reference TRBV19 and TRBJ1-1, is DGGITQSPKYLFRKEGQNVTLSCEQNLNHDAMYWYRQDPGQGLRLIYYSQIVNDFQKGDIAEGYSVSREKKESFPLTVTSAQKNPTAFYLCASRHTGQMNTEAFFGQGTRLTVV.

Notes on this clone: Other DNA sequences in the sample encode the same CDR3. The chain carries TRBV4-3 and TRBJ1-5, with D perhaps matching TRBD1 (5 bases). The length of the CDR3 is 14 residues. V was pared by 0 bases and J by 9 bases, with 12 bases between. The germline gives CDR1 LGHNA, CDR2 YSLEER. The DNA of the CDR3 is TGCGCCAGCAGCCAAGATCTGGTAGGGGTGCCCCAGCATTTT. Protein product: CASSQDLVGVPQHF.

The J gene is TRBJ2-6, the V gene TRBV30, with 9 nucleotides matching TRBD1. The CDR3 runs to 16 residues. Trimming took 1 base from V and 2 from J; bases not matched to a gene: 3. Germline lookup yields CDR1 GTSNPN and CDR2 SVGIG (reference sequence). CDR3 sequence: CAWSAGQGPGANVLTF. The CDR3 nucleotides are TGTGCCTGGAGTGCGGGACAGGGCCCTGGGGCCAACGTCCTGACTTTC.

The gene calls are TRBV28 and TRBJ2-5, with D possibly TRBD1 on 6 matching bases. Trimming removed 3 bases at V and 5 bases at J, with 13 bases between. This CDR3 is 14 amino acids long. Germline CDR1 is MDHEN and CDR2 is SYDVKM. As DNA, the CDR3 is TGTGCCAGCAGTTTTGTTGGGGGCAGGGAGACCCAGTACTTC. This translates into CASSFVGGRETQYF. The full variable domain, its missing parts supplied by reference TRBV28 and TRBJ2-5, is DVKVTQSSRYLVKRTGEKVFLECVQDMDHENMFWYRQDPGLGLRLIYFSYDVKMKEKGDIPEGYSVSREKKERFSLILESASTNQTSMYLCASSFVGGRETQYFGPGTRLLVL.

V usage is TRBV6-6 and J usage is TRBJ2-4; 9 nucleotides line up with TRBD1. V trimming: 6 bases; J trimming: 0 bases; junction bases outside the gene matches: 6. The CDR3 extends over 16 amino acids. The germline V gene encodes CDR1 MNHNY and CDR2 SVGAGI (reference sequence). The CDR3 nucleotides are TGTGCCAGCAGACCTGGACAGGGGCAAGCCAAAAACATTCAGTACTTC. Translation: CASRPGQGQAKNIQYF.

Concerning this clone itself: One end of the junction fails to match germline, which may point to a read error. The same CDR3 can be traced to other DNA sequences in this sample. The chain is built from TRBV4-2 and TRBJ2-2; possible D gene TRBD2, 5 bases. Germline lookup yields CDR1 LGHNA and CDR2 YNFKEQ. The CDR3 has 12 residues. CDR3 sequence (DNA): TGTGCCAGCAGCCAAGAATCCGGGGAGCTGTTCTTT. It translates to CASSQESGELFF.

The genes are TRBV27 and TRBJ1-1; D uncertain. Trimming left V 6 bases short and J 0 bases short, with 20 bases between. Per the germline V gene, CDR1 is MNHEY and CDR2 is SMNVEV (reference sequence). The CDR3 spans 17 residues. The CDR3, as DNA: TGTGCCAGCAGAATTCGAACCTCGGGGAGCATGAACACTGAAGCTTTCTTT. Translated, it gives CASRIRTSGSMNTEAFF.

Turning to this clone: The junction does not match germline at one end; this may be a read error. V usage is TRBV7-7 and J usage is TRBJ2-5; weak D call: TRBD1 (5 bases). This CDR3 is 15 amino acids long. Germline V gives CDR1 SSHAT, CDR2 FNYEAQ (reference sequence). CDR3 amino acids: CASSFLGRGQETQYF. In DNA form, the CDR3 reads TGTGCTAGCAGCTTCCTGGGAAGGGGCCAAGAGACCCAGTACTTC.

V and J are TRBV10-3 and TRBJ1-5, with 10 bases that match TRBD1. The germline V gene encodes CDR1 ENHRY and CDR2 SYGVKD. The ends lost 5 bases at V and 4 bases at J; junction bases unmatched: 5. The CDR3 extends over 15 amino acids. CDR3 sequence (DNA): TGTGCCATCAGTATCGGGGACAGGGGAAATCAGCCCCAGCATTTT. Protein sequence: CAISIGDRGNQPQHF.

The chain uses TRBV5-4 and TRBJ2-3; D unclear. V lost 0 bases to trimming and J lost 2 bases, with 4 bases between them. The germline CDR1 and CDR2 sequences are SGHNT and YYREEE (reference sequence). This CDR3 has 13 residues. The CDR3 is CASSLAATDTQYF. CDR3 in DNA: TGTGCCAGCAGCTTGGCTGCCACAGATACGCAGTATTTT.

The chain carries TRBV6-4 and TRBJ1-1; D perhaps matches TRBD1 (6 bases). The CDR3 has 16 residues. Per germline, CDR1 MRHNA and CDR2 SNTAGT. Trimming took off 0 bases at V and 11 bases at J, with 22 bases between the two ends. This chain's CDR3 is CASSDSPGRGPSLAFF. The CDR3 DNA follows: TGTGCCAGCAGTGACTCACCGGGACGGGGGCCGTCGTTGGCTTTCTTT.

This rearrangement joins TRBV7-3 to TRBJ2-5; maybe TRBD2 (5 bases). Germline V CDR1 and CDR2: SGHTA, FQGTGA. Trimming left V 2 bases short and J 3 bases short, with 10 bases between. The CDR3 loop spans 14 amino acids. The CDR3 bases are TGTGCCAGCAGCTTATCCCCGGGAAAAGAGACCCAGTACTTC. Translated, it gives CASSLSPGKETQYF.

The V and J genes are TRBV9 and TRBJ1-3, with no clear D. Trimming stripped 0 bases from V and 2 bases from J, with 9 bases between. CDR3 length equals 15 residues. The germline CDR1 and CDR2 sequences are SGDLS and YYNGEE. The CDR3 protein is CASSVGQVTGNTIYF. The CDR3 nucleotides read TGTGCCAGCAGCGTAGGTCAGGTGACTGGAAACACCATATATTTT.

This chain links TRBV4-2 with TRBJ2-3; D unclear. The CDR3 is 13 amino acids. The germline V and J ends were trimmed by 3 bases and 15 bases, with 19 bases remaining between them. Germline V gene lookup returns CDR1 LGHNA and CDR2 YNFKEQ. For the CDR3, the DNA is TGTGCCAGCAGCCACACGGAGAGGACCCCAGTATATTTT. It specifies CASSHTERTPVYF.

The gene calls are TRBV7-2 and TRBJ2-5, with D possibly being TRBD2 (5 bases). The germline V gene encodes CDR1 SGHTA and CDR2 FQGNSA. V gave up 5 bases and J gave up 5 bases, with 15 bases separating them. This CDR3 is 14 amino acids long. CDR3: CASSDRSGEETQYF. The CDR3 coding sequence is TGTGCCAGCAGCGACCGGTCCGGGGAGGAGACCCAGTACTTC.

This clone appeared once. V gene TRBV2 combines with J gene TRBJ1-1, with TRBD1 matching over 7 bases. Trimming removed 11 bases from V and 1 base from J; junction bases left unmatched: 13. From germline, CDR1 is SNHLY and CDR2 FYNNEI. The CDR3 contains 15 residues. The CDR3 coding sequence is TGTGCCGTATCCCGGGGGGCAGGGGGGAACACTGAAGCTTTCTTT. Translation: CAVSRGAGGNTEAFF.

V usage is TRBV28 and J usage is TRBJ1-4; 11 bases match TRBD1. Trimming cost V 8 bases and J 7 bases; bases outside gene matches: 6. The CDR3 is 14 amino acids. The germline gives CDR1 MDHEN, CDR2 SYDVKM. CDR3 region: CASSLGTGGEKLFF. CDR3 nucleotides: TGTGCCAGCTCCCTCGGGACAGGGGGTGAAAAACTGTTTTTT. Drawing the rest from reference TRBV28 and TRBJ1-4, the complete variable domain is DVKVTQSSRYLVKRTGEKVFLECVQDMDHENMFWYRQDPGLGLRLIYFSYDVKMKEKGDIPEGYSVSREKKERFSLILESASTNQTSMYLCASSLGTGGEKLFFGSGTQLSVL.

Concerning this clone itself: The sample has other DNA sequences that encode this CDR3 too. CDR3 sequence: CASSLQGNQPQHF. The CDR3 coding sequence is TGCGCCAGCAGCTTACAGGGGAATCAGCCCCAGCATTTT. This sequence joins TRBV5-1 and TRBJ1-5; 7 bases fit TRBD1. The CDR3 loop spans 13 amino acids. In germline, CDR1 is SGHRS, CDR2 YFSETQ. The trim removed 2 bases at V and 4 bases at J, leaving 0 bases unmatched.

In its sample, this clone was seen a few times. The V call is TRBV7-9, the J call TRBJ1-3, with TRBD1 matching 7 bases. This CDR3 has 14 amino acids. The junction had 3 bases not matched to a gene; V was cut back by 3 bases and J by 4 bases. The germline gives CDR1 SEHNR, CDR2 FQNEAQ (reference sequence). CDR3 nucleotide sequence: TGTGCCAGCAGCTTTCCGGGACAGGGAAACACCATATATTTT. Amino acids: CASSFPGQGNTIYF.